The 6 T cell receptor beta chains below come from one sample, sequenced in a study of OX40 agonist ivuxolimab in advanced cancers. Measured with immunoSEQ multiplex PCR; TCRdb has only the in-frame clones, and not every one. Of about 48,000 clones in the sample, roughly 90% are singletons; the top ten hold roughly 10%. Sequences were derived from CD4+ or CD8+ T cells sorted from blood, sampled in a trial of the OX40 agonist ivuxolimab. Every receptor here comes from an adult with an advanced solid tumor such as melanoma, head and neck, liver or kidney cancer.

This clone was counted once. This chain connects TRBV4-1 to TRBJ1-1; 9 bases are shared with TRBD1. Trimming at V came to 1 base and at J to 1 base, leaving 1 base not matched to a gene. Germline V gene sequence: CDR1 MGHRA, CDR2 YSYEKL. This CDR3 is built from 15 residues. The CDR3 coding sequence is TGCGCCAGCAGCCAAGGGACAGGGGAGAACACTGAAGCTTTCTTT. This sequence encodes CASSQGTGENTEAFF.

This clone was counted a few times. The V and J genes are TRBV19 and TRBJ1-5; a possible D gene is TRBD1 (5 bases). The V end was cut by 6 bases, the J end by 3 bases, with 9 bases between. The CDR3 runs 13 residues. Germline assignment: CDR1 LNHDA and CDR2 SQIVND (reference sequence). The CDR3 DNA reads TGTGCCAGTAGCGGACAACTCAATCAGCCCCAGCATTTT. Protein product: CASSGQLNQPQHF. The entire variable domain, with the rest obtained from reference TRBV19 and TRBJ1-5, is as follows: DGGITQSPKYLFRKEGQNVTLSCEQNLNHDAMYWYRQDPGQGLRLIYYSQIVNDFQKGDIAEGYSVSREKKESFPLTVTSAQKNPTAFYLCASSGQLNQPQHFGDGTRLSIL.

The chain employs TRBV4-1 and TRBJ2-1; D is perhaps TRBD1 (5 bases). CDR3 length: 14 amino acids. Germline V gene sequence: CDR1 MGHRA, CDR2 YSYEKL. Trimming left V 4 bases short and J 7 bases short, with 14 bases between. CDR3 region: CASSPSEAGNEQFF. The CDR3 nucleotides read TGCGCCAGCAGCCCCTCCGAGGCAGGGAATGAGCAGTTCTTC.

V gene TRBV28 combines with J gene TRBJ2-3, with D possibly TRBD1 on 6 matching bases. Germline values: CDR1 MDHEN, CDR2 SYDVKM. V was trimmed by 4 bases and J by 4 bases, leaving 9 bases between them. This CDR3 comprises 13 residues. CDR3 nucleotides: TGTGCCAGCAGTTACAGGGCCCCAGATACGCAGTATTTT. It translates to CASSYRAPDTQYF.

This clone occurred once. V and J are TRBV7-8 and TRBJ2-3; D might be TRBD2 (5 bases). CDR1 is SGHVS and CDR2 is FQNEAQ in the germline V gene. The CDR3 runs 16 residues. The germline V and J ends were trimmed by 5 bases and 0 bases, with 15 bases remaining between them. DNA for the CDR3: TGTGCCAGCAGCAGAGGCCTAGCTTTCAGCACAGATACGCAGTATTTT. Translating it yields CASSRGLAFSTDTQYF.

V usage is TRBV30 and J usage is TRBJ2-1; 9 nucleotides match TRBD2. The length of the CDR3 is 17 residues. Germline loops: CDR1 GTSNPN, CDR2 SVGIG (reference sequence). V was pared by 4 bases and J by 8 bases, with 18 bases of the junction left unmatched. The CDR3: CAWKSLLVGGGAYEQFF. DNA for the CDR3: TGTGCCTGGAAATCCCTGCTGGTAGGCGGGGGGGCATATGAGCAGTTCTTC.